Listed here are 8 T cell receptor beta chains from one sample, sequenced in a study of CD8 T cell repertoires and HIV-1 epitope variants. The assay was immunoSEQ multiplex PCR, and TCRdb's table has in-frame clones only and misses some. The sample gives about 6,200 clones, 60% to 75% of which show up once; approximately 45% is in the top ten. No antigen has been identified for these receptors. The sequencing sample was made of cultured CD8+ T cells derived from PBMCs. Source of these receptors: a male donor with HIV.

The rearrangement joins TRBV10-1 to TRBJ2-5, with D uncertain. The length of the CDR3 is 9 residues. Germline V gives CDR1 WNHNN, CDR2 SYGVQD (reference sequence). With 8 bases removed from V and 2 bases from J, the gap between germline ends came to 0 bases. Written as DNA, the CDR3 is TGCGCCAGCCAAGAGACCCAGTACTTC. The encoded protein is CASQETQYF.

V gene TRBV5-6 combines with J gene TRBJ2-2; D gene unclear. The CDR3 contains 13 residues. CDR1 and CDR2 from the germline V gene are SGHDT and YYEEEE. Trimming pared 0 bases from V and 3 bases from J, leaving 3 bases between. The CDR3 spells CASSLVDTGELFF. Here the CDR3 DNA reads TGTGCCAGCAGCTTGGTCGACACCGGGGAGCTGTTTTTT.

This sequence joins TRBV9 and TRBJ2-3, with D perhaps matching TRBD2 (5 bases). Germline-derived CDR1 and CDR2 are SGDLS and YYNGEE. This CDR3 comprises 15 residues. V lost 1 base, J lost 4 bases, and 13 bases lay in between. The CDR3 is CASSVFEGVADTQYF. CDR3 in DNA: TGTGCCAGCAGCGTATTTGAGGGAGTGGCAGATACGCAGTATTTT.

The chain carries TRBV28 and TRBJ1-1; 7 positions agree with TRBD1. There are 16 residues in the CDR3. Per germline, CDR1 MDHEN and CDR2 SYDVKM. V lost 1 base, J lost 2 bases, and 7 bases stayed unmatched. CDR3 DNA sequence: TGTGCCAGCAGTTTATTCTTGGACAGGAGTAACACTGAAGCTTTCTTT. Translating it yields CASSLFLDRSNTEAFF.

The chain is built from TRBV9 and TRBJ2-2, with 14 bases fitting TRBD2. CDR1 and CDR2 from the germline V gene are SGDLS and YYNGEE. CDR3 length equals 18 residues. Germline trimming cut 3 bases from V and 4 bases from J; bases unmatched to any gene: 8. The DNA for the CDR3 is TGTGCCAGCAGCGGCCGGACTAGCGGGAGGTCTCCCACCGGGGAGCTGTTTTTT. Its translation: CASSGRTSGRSPTGELFF.

The J gene is TRBJ2-3, the V gene TRBV7-3; 13 bases are shared with TRBD2. V was clipped by 5 bases and J by 6 bases; unmatched bases: 14. The CDR3 loop spans 18 amino acids. Per the germline V gene, CDR1 is SGHTA and CDR2 is FQGTGA. The CDR3 sequence is CASSLSYPGLAGEDTQYF. DNA for the CDR3: TGTGCCAGCAGCCTCTCATACCCAGGACTAGCGGGGGAGGATACGCAGTATTTT.

The gene calls are TRBV10-3 and TRBJ2-7; D gene uncertain. Germline assignment: CDR1 ENHRY and CDR2 SYGVKD. With 2 bases removed from V and 2 bases from J, the gap between germline ends came to 16 bases. The CDR3 is 16 residues long. The CDR3: CAISEGSVGQTYEQYF. The CDR3 coding sequence is TGTGCCATCAGTGAGGGTTCGGTGGGTCAGACCTACGAGCAGTACTTC.

The chain has TRBV10-2 and TRBJ2-7; D may correspond to TRBD1 or TRBD2 (6 bases each). Germline loops: CDR1 WSHSY, CDR2 SAAADI. V was trimmed by 3 bases and J by 4 bases, leaving 13 bases between them. CDR3 length: 14 amino acids. CDR3 protein: CASSEGGLIYEQYF. The CDR3 nucleotides are TGCGCCAGCAGTGAAGGGGGGTTGATTTACGAGCAGTACTTC.